This TCR beta chain was captured by sequencing in a study of blood T cell repertoires in COVID-19. CDR1 is SNHLY, CDR2 FYNNEI, per germline. V lost 8 bases and J 3 bases, leaving 11 bases between the germline ends. This CDR3 is built from 13 residues. As originally analysed: Amplified reference gene primers provided the basis for estimating nucleated cell counts. Sequenced by immunoSEQ multiplex PCR; TCRdb stores in-frame clones only, minus some. V and J calls and clone size are given by that table; D and trimming were obtained from the DNA. The repertoire holds over 90,000 clones, with 81% as singletons.

This clonotype originated in a man older than 75 with active or convalescent COVID-19. The chain has TRBV2 and TRBJ1-5; D is perhaps TRBD1 (5 bases). The sample comprised peripheral blood. Here the CDR3 reads CASSTGLNQPQHF. Written as DNA, the CDR3 is TGTGCCAGCTCGACGGGACTCAATCAGCCCCAGCATTTT.